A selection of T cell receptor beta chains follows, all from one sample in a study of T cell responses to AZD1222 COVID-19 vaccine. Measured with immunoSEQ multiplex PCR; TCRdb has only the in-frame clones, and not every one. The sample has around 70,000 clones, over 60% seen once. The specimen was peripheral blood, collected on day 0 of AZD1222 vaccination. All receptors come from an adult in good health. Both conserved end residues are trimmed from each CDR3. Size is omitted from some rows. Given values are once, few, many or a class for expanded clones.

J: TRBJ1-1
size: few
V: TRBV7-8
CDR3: ASSLDLNTEAF

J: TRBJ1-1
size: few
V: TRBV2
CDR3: ASRYRETTEAF

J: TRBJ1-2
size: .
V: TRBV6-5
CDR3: ASSSPPNNYGYT

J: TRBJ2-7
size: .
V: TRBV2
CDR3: ATGTGTSYEQY

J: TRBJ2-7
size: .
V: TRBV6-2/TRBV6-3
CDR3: ASSYEGLYEQY

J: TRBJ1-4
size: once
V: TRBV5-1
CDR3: ASSPPTPTNEKLF

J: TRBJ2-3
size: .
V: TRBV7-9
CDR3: ASSFSGGTDTQY

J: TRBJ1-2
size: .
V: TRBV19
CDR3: ASTLNRQDYGYT

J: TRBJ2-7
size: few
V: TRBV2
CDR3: ASSEASGSYEQY

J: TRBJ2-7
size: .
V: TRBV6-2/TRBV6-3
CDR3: ASSFGQAQISEQY

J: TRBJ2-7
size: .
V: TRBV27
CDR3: ASSPAGGAVHEQY

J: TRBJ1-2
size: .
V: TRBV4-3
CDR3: ASSQDEEDRAYGYT

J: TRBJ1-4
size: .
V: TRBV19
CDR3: ASRPGFSTNEKLF

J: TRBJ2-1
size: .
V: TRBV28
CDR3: ARSWRGGAIFDEQF

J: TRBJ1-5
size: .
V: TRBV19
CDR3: ASSTISGTIQPQH

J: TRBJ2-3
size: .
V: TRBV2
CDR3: ASVRDRATDTQY

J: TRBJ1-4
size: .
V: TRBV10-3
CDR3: AISVLAEEKLF

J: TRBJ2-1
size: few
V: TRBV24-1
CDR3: ATSGGVSYNEQF

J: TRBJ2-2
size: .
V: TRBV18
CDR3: ASSLTVPRLETGELF

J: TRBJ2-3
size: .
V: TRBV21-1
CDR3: ASSRFRQGVQSASTDTQY

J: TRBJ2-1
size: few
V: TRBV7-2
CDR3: ASRTGFTQYEQF

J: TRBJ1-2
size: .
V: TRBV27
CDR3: ASSPGRKNYGYT

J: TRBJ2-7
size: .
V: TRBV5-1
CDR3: ASSLWEGSVEQY

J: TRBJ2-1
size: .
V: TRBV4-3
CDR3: ASSQLLAGGFDEQF

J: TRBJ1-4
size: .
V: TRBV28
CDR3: ASSGGTVTNEKLF

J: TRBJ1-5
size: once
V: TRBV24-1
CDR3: ATRGQGASNQPQH

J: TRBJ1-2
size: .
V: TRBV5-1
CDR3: ASSPGTNNYGYT

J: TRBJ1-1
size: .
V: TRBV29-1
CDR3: SVLDANTEAF

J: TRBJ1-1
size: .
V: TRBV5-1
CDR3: ASSSDGQGNTEAF

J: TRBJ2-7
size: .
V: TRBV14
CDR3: ASSQAGWYEQY

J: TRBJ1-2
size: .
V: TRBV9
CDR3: ASSVAPDGAAYT

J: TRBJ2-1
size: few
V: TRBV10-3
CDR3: AISEFAISSSYNEQF

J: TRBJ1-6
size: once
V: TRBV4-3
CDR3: ASSQDWMIGSPLH

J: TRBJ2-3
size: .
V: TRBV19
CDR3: ATTPTEMDTQY

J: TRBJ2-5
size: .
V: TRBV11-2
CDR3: ASSLDPAETQY

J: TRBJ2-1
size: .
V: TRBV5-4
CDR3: ASRQDTGEF

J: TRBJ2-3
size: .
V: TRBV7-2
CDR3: ASSVQGGSTDTQY

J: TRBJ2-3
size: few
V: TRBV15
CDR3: ATSRTNRFRTDTQY

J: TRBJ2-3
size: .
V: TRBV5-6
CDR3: ASSYDPVLAGEMGDTQY

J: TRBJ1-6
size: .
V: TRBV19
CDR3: ASSRSYGGNSPLH

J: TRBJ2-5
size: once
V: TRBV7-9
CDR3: ASSIETETQY

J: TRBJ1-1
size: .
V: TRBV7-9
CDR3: ASSSDRGQLNTEAF

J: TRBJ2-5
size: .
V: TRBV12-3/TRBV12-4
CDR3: ASSPKYEETQY

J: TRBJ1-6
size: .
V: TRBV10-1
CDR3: ASSEANSPLH